One sample yielded the 3 T cell receptor beta chains listed below, sequenced in a study of cytomegalovirus exposure and HLA in healthy donors. The study ran its PCR with 60 Vbeta and 13 Jbeta primers. Profiling relied on immunoSEQ multiplex PCR, and the TCRdb table lists in-frame clones only, not all of them. The sample has under 200,000 clones; about 13% are singletons. Input material: PBMCs. These receptors originate from a man between 50 and 59 years old in good health and CMV-seropositive.

The V and J genes are TRBV5-1 and TRBJ2-2; a possible D gene is TRBD2 (6 bases). Trimming removed 4 bases at V and 1 base at J, with 14 bases between. The V gene's germline CDR1 is SGHRS and CDR2 YFSETQ. This CDR3 region has 16 residues. The CDR3 bases are TGCGCCAGCAGCCTCTCGGGGGTTGGGAACACCGGGGAGCTGTTTTTT. Translation: CASSLSGVGNTGELFF.

Notes on this clone: Lacking the conserved final phenylalanine or tryptophan, this CDR3 likely reflects a read error. V usage is TRBV2 and J usage is TRBJ1-6; D remains ambiguous. Germline V lookup: CDR1 SNHLY, CDR2 FYNNEI. V was clipped by 6 bases and J by 10 bases, with 19 bases between them. CDR3 length: 15 residues. The CDR3 region is CASRGGRSERSPLHV. The CDR3 DNA follows: TGTGCCAGCAGGGGTGGTAGGTCTGAGAGGTCACCCCTCCACGTT.

This clone occurred a few times. The rearrangement links TRBV2 to TRBJ2-5; 7 nucleotides line up with TRBD2. J lost 2 bases, V lost 5 bases, and 8 bases had no gene match. CDR3 length: 15 amino acids. Germline assignment: CDR1 SNHLY and CDR2 FYNNEI. The CDR3 protein is CASSRSGVYQETQYF. Written as DNA, the CDR3 is TGTGCCAGCAGTCGCAGCGGGGTATATCAAGAGACCCAGTACTTC.